Sequencing of this T cell receptor beta chain was carried out in a study of beta chain features in type 1 diabetes. Sequencing targeted expressed TCRB transcripts, as all isolated RNA had been reverse transcribed. Generated by immunoSEQ multiplex PCR, the TCRdb table keeps only in-frame clones and is missing some. The table shows about 150,000 clones, with around 10% occurring only once. Of note for this clone: The antigen is undetermined.

Findings and caveats of the study: VDJ junctions sequenced from type 1 diabetes patients showed fewer insertions and more deletions.

CDR3 length equals 13 residues. The germline V gene has CDR1 SGHDT and CDR2 YYEEEE. Trimming cost V 5 bases and J 4 bases; bases outside gene matches: 2. This TCR derives from a man between 18 and 35 years old in good health. This chain links TRBV5-6 with TRBJ2-1, with 8 nucleotides matching TRBD2. Sequenced sample: central memory CD4+ T cells from blood. CDR3 residues: CASSSGIYNEQFF. DNA for the CDR3: TGTGCCAGCAGTAGCGGGATTTACAATGAGCAGTTCTTC.